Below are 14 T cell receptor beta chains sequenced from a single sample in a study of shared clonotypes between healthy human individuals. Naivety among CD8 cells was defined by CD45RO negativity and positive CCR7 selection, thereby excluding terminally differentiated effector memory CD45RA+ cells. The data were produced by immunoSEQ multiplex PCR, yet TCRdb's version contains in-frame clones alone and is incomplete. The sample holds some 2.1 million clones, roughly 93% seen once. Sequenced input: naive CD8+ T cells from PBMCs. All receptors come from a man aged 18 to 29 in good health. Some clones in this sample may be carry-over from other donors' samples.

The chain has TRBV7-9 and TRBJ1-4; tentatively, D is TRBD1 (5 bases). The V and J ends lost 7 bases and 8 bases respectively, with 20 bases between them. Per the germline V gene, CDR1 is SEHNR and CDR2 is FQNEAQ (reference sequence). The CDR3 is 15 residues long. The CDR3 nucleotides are TGTGCCAGCACCTCTAAACCATCGGGGGAAGAAAAACTGTTTTTT. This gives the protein CASTSKPSGEEKLFF.

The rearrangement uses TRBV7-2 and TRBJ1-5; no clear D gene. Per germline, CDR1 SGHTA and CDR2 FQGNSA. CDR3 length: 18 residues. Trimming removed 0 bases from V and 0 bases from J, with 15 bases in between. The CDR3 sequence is CASSLAGWYPNSNQPQHF. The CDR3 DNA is TGTGCCAGCAGCTTAGCGGGCTGGTACCCGAATAGCAATCAGCCCCAGCATTTT.

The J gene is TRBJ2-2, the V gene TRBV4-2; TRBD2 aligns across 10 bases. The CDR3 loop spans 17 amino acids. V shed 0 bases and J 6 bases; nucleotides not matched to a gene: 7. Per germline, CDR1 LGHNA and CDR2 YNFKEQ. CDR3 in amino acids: CASSQDSSGRASGELFF. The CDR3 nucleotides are TGTGCCAGCAGCCAAGATTCAAGCGGGAGGGCCTCCGGGGAGCTGTTTTTT.

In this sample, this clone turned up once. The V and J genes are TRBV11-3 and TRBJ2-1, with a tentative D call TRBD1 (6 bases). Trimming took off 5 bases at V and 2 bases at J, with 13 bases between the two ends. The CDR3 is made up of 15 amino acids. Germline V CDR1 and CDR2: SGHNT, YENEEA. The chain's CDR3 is CASSPTRGPYNEQFF. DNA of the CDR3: TGTGCCAGCAGCCCCACCAGGGGACCCTACAATGAGCAGTTCTTC.

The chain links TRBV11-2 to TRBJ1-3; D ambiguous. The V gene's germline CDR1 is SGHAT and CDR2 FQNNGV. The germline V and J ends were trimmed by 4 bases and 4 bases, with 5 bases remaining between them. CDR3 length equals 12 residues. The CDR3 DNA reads TGTGCCAGCAGCTCTAGGGGAAACACCATATATTTT. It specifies CASSSRGNTIYF.

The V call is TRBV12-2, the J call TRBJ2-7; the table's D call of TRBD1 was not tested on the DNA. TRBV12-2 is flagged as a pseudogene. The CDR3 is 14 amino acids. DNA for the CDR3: TGTGCAAGTCGCTTAGCGTCGGCAGGGGGCGAGCAGTACTTC. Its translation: CASRLASAGGEQYF.

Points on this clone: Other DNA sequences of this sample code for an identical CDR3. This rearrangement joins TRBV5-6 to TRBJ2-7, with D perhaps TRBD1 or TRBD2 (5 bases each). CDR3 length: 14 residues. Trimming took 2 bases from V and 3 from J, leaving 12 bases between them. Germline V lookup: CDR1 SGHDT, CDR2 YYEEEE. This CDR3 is CASSFGTGSYEQYF. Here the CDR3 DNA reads TGTGCCAGCAGCTTCGGGACGGGGAGCTACGAGCAGTACTTC.

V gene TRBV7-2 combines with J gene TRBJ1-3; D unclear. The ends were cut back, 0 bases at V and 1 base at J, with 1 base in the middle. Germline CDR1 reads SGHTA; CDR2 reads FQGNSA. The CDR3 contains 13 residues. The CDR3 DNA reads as TGTGCCAGCAGCTTAGCGTCTGGAAACACCATATATTTT. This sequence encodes CASSLASGNTIYF.

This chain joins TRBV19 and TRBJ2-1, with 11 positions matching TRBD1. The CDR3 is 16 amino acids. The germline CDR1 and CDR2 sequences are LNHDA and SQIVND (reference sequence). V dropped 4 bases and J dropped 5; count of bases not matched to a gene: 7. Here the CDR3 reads CASSTHPGQGDNEQFF. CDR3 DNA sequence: TGTGCCAGTAGTACTCACCCGGGACAGGGGGACAATGAGCAGTTCTTC.

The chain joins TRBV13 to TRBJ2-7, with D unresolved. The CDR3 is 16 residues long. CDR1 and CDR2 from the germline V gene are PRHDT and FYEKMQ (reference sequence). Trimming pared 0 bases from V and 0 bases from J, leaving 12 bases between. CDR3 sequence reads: CASSLGYAEHSYEQYF. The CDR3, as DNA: TGTGCCAGCAGCTTAGGATATGCGGAGCACTCCTACGAGCAGTACTTC.

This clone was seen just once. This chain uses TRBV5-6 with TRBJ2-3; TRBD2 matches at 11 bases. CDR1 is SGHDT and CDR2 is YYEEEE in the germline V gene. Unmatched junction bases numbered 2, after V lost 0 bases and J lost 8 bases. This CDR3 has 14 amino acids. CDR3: CASSLELAGVTQYF. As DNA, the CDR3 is TGTGCCAGCAGCTTGGAACTAGCGGGAGTTACGCAGTATTTT.

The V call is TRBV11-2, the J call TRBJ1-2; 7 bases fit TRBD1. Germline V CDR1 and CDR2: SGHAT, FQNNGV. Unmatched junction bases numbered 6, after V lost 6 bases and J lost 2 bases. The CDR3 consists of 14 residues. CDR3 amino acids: CASRTGQENYGYTF. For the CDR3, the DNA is TGTGCCAGCAGAACTGGACAGGAGAACTATGGCTACACCTTC.

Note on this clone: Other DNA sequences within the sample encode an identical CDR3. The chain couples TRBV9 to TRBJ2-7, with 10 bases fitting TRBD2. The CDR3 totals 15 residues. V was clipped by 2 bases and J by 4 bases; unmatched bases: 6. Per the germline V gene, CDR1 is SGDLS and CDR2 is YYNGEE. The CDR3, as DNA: TGTGCCAGCAGCGTGGGTCTAGCGGGAGCTTACGAGCAGTACTTC. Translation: CASSVGLAGAYEQYF.

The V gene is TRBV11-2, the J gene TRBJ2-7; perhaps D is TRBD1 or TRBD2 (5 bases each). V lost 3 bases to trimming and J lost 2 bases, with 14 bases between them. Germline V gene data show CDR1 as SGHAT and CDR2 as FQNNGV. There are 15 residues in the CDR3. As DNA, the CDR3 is TGTGCCAGCAGCTTCCCCGGGACGGCCCCCTACGAGCAGTACTTC. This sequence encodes CASSFPGTAPYEQYF. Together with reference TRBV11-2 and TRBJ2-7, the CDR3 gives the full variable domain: EAGVAQSPRYKIIEKRQSVAFWCNPISGHATLYWYQQILGQGPKLLIQFQNNGVVDDSQLPKDRFSAERLKGVDSTLKIQPAKLEDSAVYLCASSFPGTAPYEQYFGPGTRLTVT.